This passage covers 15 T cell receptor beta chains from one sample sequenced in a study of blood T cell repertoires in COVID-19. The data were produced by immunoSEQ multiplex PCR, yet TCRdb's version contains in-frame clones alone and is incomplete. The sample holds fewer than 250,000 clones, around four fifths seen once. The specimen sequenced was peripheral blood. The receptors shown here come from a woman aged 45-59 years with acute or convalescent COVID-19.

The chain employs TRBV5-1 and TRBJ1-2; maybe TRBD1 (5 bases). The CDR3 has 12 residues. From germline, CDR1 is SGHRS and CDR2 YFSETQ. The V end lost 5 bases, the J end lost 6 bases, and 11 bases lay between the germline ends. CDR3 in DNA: TGCGCCAGCAGTCCTCCAGGGAATGGCTACACCTTC. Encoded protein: CASSPPGNGYTF.

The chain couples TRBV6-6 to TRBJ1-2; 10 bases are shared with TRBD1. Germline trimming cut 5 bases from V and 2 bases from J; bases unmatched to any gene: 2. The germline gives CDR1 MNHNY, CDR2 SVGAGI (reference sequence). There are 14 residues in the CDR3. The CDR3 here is CASSRQGANYGYTF. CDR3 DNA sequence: TGTGCCAGCAGTCGACAGGGGGCCAACTATGGCTACACCTTC.

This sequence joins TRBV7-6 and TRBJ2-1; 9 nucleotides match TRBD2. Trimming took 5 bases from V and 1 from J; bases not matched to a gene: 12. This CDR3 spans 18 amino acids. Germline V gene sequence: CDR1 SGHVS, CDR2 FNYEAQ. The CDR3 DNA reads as TGTGCCAGCAGCCGGACTAGCGTTAGTCTAGGGTCCTACAATGAGCAGTTCTTC. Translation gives CASSRTSVSLGSYNEQFF.

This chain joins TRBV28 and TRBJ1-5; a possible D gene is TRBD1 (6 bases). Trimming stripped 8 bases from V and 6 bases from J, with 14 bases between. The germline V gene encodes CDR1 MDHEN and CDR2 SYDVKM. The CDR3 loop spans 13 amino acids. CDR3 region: CASGGGRGQPQHF. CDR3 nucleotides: TGTGCCAGCGGGGGGGGCAGGGGTCAGCCCCAGCATTTT.

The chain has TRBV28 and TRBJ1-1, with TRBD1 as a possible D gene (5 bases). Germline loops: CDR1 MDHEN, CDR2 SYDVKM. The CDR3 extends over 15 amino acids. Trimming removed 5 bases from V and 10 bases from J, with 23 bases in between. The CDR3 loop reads CASSLNPGPGLLAFF. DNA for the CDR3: TGTGCCAGCAGTCTAAACCCTGGGCCAGGGTTGTTAGCTTTCTTT.

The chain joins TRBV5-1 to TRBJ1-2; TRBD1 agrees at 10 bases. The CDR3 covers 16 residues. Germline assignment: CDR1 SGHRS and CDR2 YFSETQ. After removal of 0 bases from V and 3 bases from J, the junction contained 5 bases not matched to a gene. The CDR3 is CASSLGQGAEHYGYTF. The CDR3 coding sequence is TGCGCCAGCAGCTTGGGACAGGGGGCGGAACACTATGGCTACACCTTC.

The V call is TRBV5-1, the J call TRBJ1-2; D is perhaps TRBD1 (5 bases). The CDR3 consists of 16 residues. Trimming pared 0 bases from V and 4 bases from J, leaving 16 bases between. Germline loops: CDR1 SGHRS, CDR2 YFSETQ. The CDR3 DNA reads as TGCGCCAGCAGCTTGGGACACGGACAAATCCCCTATGGCTACACCTTC. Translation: CASSLGHGQIPYGYTF.

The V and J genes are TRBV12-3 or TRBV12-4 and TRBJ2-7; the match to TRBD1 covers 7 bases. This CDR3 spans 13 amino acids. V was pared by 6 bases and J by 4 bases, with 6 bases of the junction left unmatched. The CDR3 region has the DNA TGTGCCAGCAGACTCGGGACAGCTTACGAGCAGTACTTC. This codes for CASRLGTAYEQYF.

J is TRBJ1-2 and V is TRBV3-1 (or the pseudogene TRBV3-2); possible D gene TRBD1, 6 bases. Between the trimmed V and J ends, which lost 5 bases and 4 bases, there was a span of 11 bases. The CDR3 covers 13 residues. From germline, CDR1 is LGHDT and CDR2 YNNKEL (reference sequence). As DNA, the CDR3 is TGTGCCAGCAGCAGGGACACCCTCTATGGCTACACCTTC. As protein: CASSRDTLYGYTF.

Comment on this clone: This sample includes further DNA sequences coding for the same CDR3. DNA of the CDR3: TGCGCCAGCAGCTTGGCGGTCTCTGGGGCCAACGTCCTGACTTTC. Translating gives CASSLAVSGANVLTF. The chain combines TRBV5-1 with TRBJ2-6, with D unresolved. CDR1 and CDR2 from the germline V gene are SGHRS and YFSETQ. V lost 0 bases to trimming and J lost 0 bases, with 4 bases between them. The CDR3 length is 15 residues.

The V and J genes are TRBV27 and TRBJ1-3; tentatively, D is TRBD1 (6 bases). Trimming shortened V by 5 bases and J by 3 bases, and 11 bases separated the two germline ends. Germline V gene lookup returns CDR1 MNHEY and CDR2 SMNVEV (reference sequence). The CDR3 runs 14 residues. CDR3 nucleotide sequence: TGTGCCAGCAGTCTTTCAGGGGTTGGAAACACCATATATTTT. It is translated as CASSLSGVGNTIYF.

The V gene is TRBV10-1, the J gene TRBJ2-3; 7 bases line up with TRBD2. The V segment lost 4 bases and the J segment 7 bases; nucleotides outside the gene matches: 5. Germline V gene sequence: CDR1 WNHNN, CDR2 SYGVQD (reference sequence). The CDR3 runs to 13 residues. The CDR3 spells CASSANSGHTQYF. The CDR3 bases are TGCGCCAGCAGTGCCAATAGCGGGCATACGCAGTATTTT.

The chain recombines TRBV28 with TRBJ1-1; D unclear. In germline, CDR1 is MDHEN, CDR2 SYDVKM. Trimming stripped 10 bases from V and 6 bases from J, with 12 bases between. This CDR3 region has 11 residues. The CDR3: CATQRVAEAFF. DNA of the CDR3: TGTGCCACCCAACGGGTGGCTGAAGCTTTCTTT.

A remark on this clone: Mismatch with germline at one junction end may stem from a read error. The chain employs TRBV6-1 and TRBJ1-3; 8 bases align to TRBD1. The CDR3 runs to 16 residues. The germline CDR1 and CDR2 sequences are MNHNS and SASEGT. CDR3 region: CASIEHYRGVQGTIYF. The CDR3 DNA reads TGTGCCAGCATTGAACATTACAGGGGGGTCCAAGGGACCATATATTTT.

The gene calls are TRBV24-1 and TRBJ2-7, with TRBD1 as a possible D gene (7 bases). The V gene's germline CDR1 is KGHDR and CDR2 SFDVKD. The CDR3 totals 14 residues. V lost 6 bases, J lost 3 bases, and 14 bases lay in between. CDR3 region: CATSKGTAGYEQYF. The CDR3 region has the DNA TGTGCCACCAGTAAGGGGACAGCGGGCTACGAGCAGTACTTC.